Each of the 13 T cell receptor beta chains below was sequenced from the same sample in a study of blood T cells in healthy people across ages. For the second PCR, which ran for roughly 6 to 12 cycles, a sample-barcoded 5' primer and a J-beta primer mix were used. Each CDR3 protein gets one entry after TCRdb re-called the 5' RACE reads with MiXCR. The sample lists around 2 million distinct CDR3 sequences; roughly two fifths were seen once. Material: blood. The receptors were sampled from a human donor in good health.

This clonotype was counted only a few times. The rearrangement links TRBV12-3 or TRBV12-4 to TRBJ1-2, with 7 bases fitting TRBD1. Trimming cost V 2 bases and J 4 bases; bases outside gene matches: 7. This CDR3 contains 15 residues. CDR3 coding DNA: TGTGCCAGCAGTTTATTCAGGGGGGGCGTCTATGGCTACACCTTC. Translation: CASSLFRGGVYGYTF.

The V gene is TRBV7-2, the J gene TRBJ2-7; TRBD1 matches 7 bases. Trimming removed 4 bases from V and 4 bases from J; junction bases left unmatched: 10. CDR1 is SGHTA and CDR2 is FQGNSA in the germline V gene. CDR3 length equals 15 residues. CDR3 sequence (DNA): TGTGCCAGCAGCTCGTACCGGGACAGCCCATACGAGCAGTACTTC. As protein: CASSSYRDSPYEQYF.

The chain joins TRBV12-3 or TRBV12-4 to TRBJ1-2, with D possibly matching TRBD1 (6 bases). CDR3 size: 15 residues. V was trimmed by 5 bases and J by 2 bases, leaving 15 bases between them. CDR3 in DNA: TGTGCCAGCAGTCCAGTGGTAGGGGGGAACTATGGCTACACCTTC. Its translation: CASSPVVGGNYGYTF.

This clonotype has only a few counts. The chain uses TRBV27 and TRBJ1-6, with 8 nucleotides matching TRBD1. The CDR3 sequence is 20 residues long. V gave up 6 bases and J gave up 9 bases; unmatched junction bases: 25. Germline-derived CDR1 and CDR2 are MNHEY and SMNVEV (reference sequence). CDR3 protein: CASRKWTGQLSTADASPLHF. As DNA, the CDR3 is TGTGCCAGCAGGAAATGGACAGGGCAACTTTCGACGGCCGATGCTTCACCCCTCCACTTT.

The CDR3 DNA reads TGTGCCAGCAGCATATACGAAGACAGGGGGCTCGGGCACTATGGCTACACCTTC. Its translation: CASSIYEDRGLGHYGYTF. This chain links TRBV5-5 with TRBJ1-2; 10 nucleotides agree with TRBD1. Germline CDR1 and CDR2: SGHKS and YYEKEE (reference sequence). The ends lost 4 bases at V and 3 bases at J; junction bases unmatched: 15. This CDR3 has 18 residues.

J is TRBJ1-6 and V is TRBV9; D might be TRBD1 (6 bases). This CDR3 has 14 amino acids. Germline V CDR1 and CDR2: SGDLS, YYNGEE. V was pared by 1 base and J by 7 bases, with 9 bases between. The CDR3 nucleotides read TGTGCCAGCAGCGTACGACAGGAAAATTCACCCCTCCACTTT. It specifies CASSVRQENSPLHF.

The chain recombines TRBV4-1 with TRBJ1-5; no firm D call. Germline CDR1 MGHRA, CDR2 YSYEKL. The CDR3 has 15 amino acids. Trimming pared 1 base from V and 3 bases from J, leaving 10 bases between. The CDR3 nucleotides read TGCGCCAGCAGCCAAGCCGGAGGCAACAATCAGCCCCAGCATTTT. Protein product: CASSQAGGNNQPQHF.

This clonotype was seen a few times. The V gene is TRBV10-3, the J gene TRBJ1-2; 7 bases fit TRBD1. The V segment lost 2 bases and the J segment 5 bases; nucleotides outside the gene matches: 2. This CDR3 has 13 residues. Germline V gene data show CDR1 as ENHRY and CDR2 as SYGVKD. CDR3 in DNA: TGTGCCATCAGTGAGCGACAGGGTTATGGCTACACCTTC. It codes for CAISERQGYGYTF.

This chain joins TRBV9 and TRBJ2-1; 7 nucleotides agree with TRBD2. CDR3 size: 15 residues. V lost 2 bases to trimming and J lost 10 bases; unmatched junction nucleotides: 12. The germline V gene encodes CDR1 SGDLS and CDR2 YYNGEE. The CDR3 loop reads CASSVSSAGVEEQFF. As DNA, the CDR3 is TGTGCCAGCAGCGTGTCTTCCGCGGGGGTCGAGGAGCAGTTCTTC.

This chain uses TRBV18 with TRBJ2-3, with a weak D call TRBD1 (6 bases). V lost 6 bases and J lost 4, with 17 bases in between. Germline V gene sequence: CDR1 KGHSH, CDR2 LQKENI. This CDR3 comprises 15 residues. CDR3 in amino acids: CASSLGSAGADTQYF. The CDR3 bases are TGTGCCAGCTCCCTGGGTTCGGCAGGGGCAGATACGCAGTATTTT.

The gene calls are TRBV6-2 or TRBV6-3 and TRBJ2-5; D not resolved. Germline lookup yields CDR1 MNHEY and CDR2 SVGEGT. V was pared by 2 bases and J by 5 bases, with 12 bases between. The CDR3 consists of 14 residues. The CDR3 DNA is TGTGCCAGCAGTTACCATGGACCCGGGGAGACCCAGTACTTC. It specifies CASSYHGPGETQYF.

The chain links TRBV7-2 to TRBJ2-5; 7 bases line up with TRBD2. The germline V gene has CDR1 SGHTA and CDR2 FQGNSA. With 1 base clipped from V and 4 bases from J, the junction kept 3 bases outside the gene matches. The CDR3 is 14 amino acids. The CDR3 here is CASSLGSGAETQYF. For the CDR3, the DNA is TGTGCCAGCAGCTTAGGGAGCGGGGCAGAGACCCAGTACTTC.

The V and J genes are TRBV10-3 and TRBJ2-1; 8 nucleotides agree with TRBD2. The V gene end was trimmed by 0 bases and the J gene end by 9 bases; junction bases not matched to a gene: 1. The V gene's germline CDR1 is ENHRY and CDR2 SYGVKD. The CDR3 totals 13 residues. The CDR3 here is CAISESREGEQFF. Here the CDR3 DNA reads TGTGCCATCAGTGAGTCCCGGGAGGGTGAGCAGTTCTTC.